The entry that follows covers one T cell receptor beta chain sequence. The antigen it recognizes is unknown. Base qualities are missing; no much larger clone stands one base away. TCRbeta CDR3 regions were amplified from genomic DNA using the immunoSEQ Assay, a bias-controlled multiplex PCR. As for the authors' bioinformatics: Nucleated cell counts per sample were estimated from amplification of reference gene primers within the assay. To quantify the absolute abundance of each unique TCRbeta CDR3 rearrangement, sequence reads were collapsed and filtered. For each sample, productive Simpson clonality was calculated as the square root of Simpson's diversity index over productive rearrangements. TCRdb took over this immuneACCESS table, retaining in-frame rearrangements with V and J assigned. Such tables are incomplete; in checked studies, under half of the missing clones stem from an unresolved V gene, and the remainder is unexplained. Clone size and the V and J calls come from that table; the DNA yielded D and trimming. Present in this sample are about 170,000 clones, 80% to 85% of which were seen just once. Jointly, the top ten make up around 15% of the sample.

At one collaborating source in Seattle, patients were enrolled during active infection and were followed longitudinally through the course of disease. Whole blood was collected in K2EDTA tubes by collaborating institutions according to the institutions' own protocols. For TCRbeta analysis, collaborator samples were shipped as frozen whole blood, as isolated PBMCs, or as DNA extracted from either sample type. This record belongs to a study of blood T cell repertoires in COVID-19 (dated by TCRdb to the early 2020s). Context from the whole study: Samples covering the acute and convalescent phases of COVID-19 were provided by collaborators in the United States, Italy and Spain. The material from the prospective study consisted of cDNA or gDNA derived from T cells, B-cell-depleted T cells, or PBMCs. Deeply sampled blood TCRbeta repertoires from subjects exposed to, actively infected with, or recovered from COVID-19 were included in the dataset. The repertoires were made available in a free public database intended to serve as a resource for research on the immune response to SARS-CoV-2. Samples came from the ongoing ImmuneRACE study (first 160 participants) plus 1,254 subjects from 6 global collaborators. Sample metadata almost always included a de-identified subject ID, COVID-19 status, age in years and sex. Where available, HLA class I and class II types were taken from metadata supplied by the sample provider and were not determined by assay-based typing. The investigation overall reported the following: Clinical and demographic metadata were provided uncurated, with the amount varying by source and participant.

Including cysteine and phenylalanine, the CDR3 has 17 amino acids. The read is trimmed to its CDR3 DNA, 51 bases read in frame from base 1. Reading the germline V gene gives CDR1 SGDLS and CDR2 YYNGEE. V ends up 4 bases short and J 10 bases short, with an unmatched junction base count of 19. Rearrangement joined TRBV9 to TRBJ2-1; 8 of the junction bases match TRBD2. Sequenced sample: peripheral blood. The sequence was obtained from a woman in her 70s with COVID-19, enrolled during active disease. The CDR3 protein: CASSLKPEYREGREQFF. The nucleotides are TGTGCCAGCAGCCTGAAACCCGAATATCGGGAGGGCCGCGAGCAGTTCTTC.